The 5 T cell receptor beta chains given below trace back to one sample, sequenced in a study of low-dose radiotherapy and immunotherapy resistance in tumors. The time point: before trial treatment. Gene-specific TRAV and TRBV primers were used for first-strand cDNA, covering alpha and beta chains. Both a constant-region primer and a V-primer adapter served to amplify TCRs across roughly 22 PCR cycles. Via MiXCR, TCRdb re-called the reads, giving one row per CDR3 protein. The sample comprises 80,000 to 95,000 distinct CDR3 sequences, 9.4% of which are singletons, and 0.95% to 1.3% rests with the top ten. The specimen was PBMCs, collected before treatment. These receptors came from a male donor with prostate cancer.

This chain connects TRBV5-5 to TRBJ2-1, with D possibly TRBD1 on 5 matching bases. The V end was cut by 0 bases, the J end by 6 bases, with 13 bases between. Germline-derived CDR1 and CDR2 are SGHKS and YYEKEE (reference sequence). This CDR3 has 15 amino acids. CDR3 loop: CASSLGQGEANEQFF. The CDR3 DNA reads TGTGCCAGCAGCTTGGGGCAGGGTGAAGCCAATGAGCAGTTCTTC.

This clonotype has at least ten counts. This chain connects TRBV28 to TRBJ2-5, with D uncertain. Germline V gene sequence: CDR1 MDHEN, CDR2 SYDVKM. CDR3 length: 13 residues. V lost 2 bases to trimming and J lost 2 bases, with 6 bases between them. The CDR3 here is CASSLPDQETQYF. Here the CDR3 DNA reads TGTGCCAGCAGTTTACCGGATCAAGAGACCCAGTACTTC.

The chain combines TRBV20-1 with TRBJ2-7; TRBD2 is a possible D gene (6 bases). Germline CDR1 reads DFQATT; CDR2 reads SNEGSKA (reference sequence). V dropped 3 bases and J dropped 5 bases, with 20 bases sitting between them. The CDR3 is 15 amino acids. The CDR3 protein is CSASHLGREINEQYF. The CDR3 coding sequence is TGCAGTGCTAGCCACCTTGGACGGGAGATCAACGAGCAGTACTTC.

This clonotype has just a few counts. The chain recombines TRBV20-1 with TRBJ2-2, with 7 bases lining up with TRBD2. Germline V gene data show CDR1 as DFQATT and CDR2 as SNEGSKA (reference sequence). The CDR3 length is 14 residues. V dropped 5 bases and J dropped 6; count of bases not matched to a gene: 9. The chain's CDR3 is CSAYGPAGAGELFF. In DNA, the CDR3 is TGCAGTGCTTATGGACCCGCGGGGGCCGGGGAGCTGTTTTTT.

This clonotype was seen ten or more times. The CDR3 sequence: CASRGGGEETQYF. CDR3 in DNA: TGTGCCAGTAGGGGCGGCGGGGAGGAGACCCAGTACTTC. V usage is TRBV2 and J usage is TRBJ2-5, with D perhaps matching TRBD2 (6 bases). The V gene lost 9 bases and the J gene lost 5 bases, with 16 bases spanning the gap. The CDR3 covers 13 residues. CDR1 and CDR2 from the germline V gene are SNHLY and FYNNEI.